The 5 T cell receptor beta chains reported below all come from one sample, sequenced in a study of vaccination effects on CD4 cells after COVID-19. Data came from immunoSEQ multiplex PCR; TCRdb stores just in-frame clones and leaves some out. This table has approximately 22,000 clones, 65% to 85% appearing once. Their antigens remain unidentified. ViraFEST assay sequencing came after antigen-specific CD4+ T cells were expanded with viral peptide pools. Upon completion of approximately ten days in culture, CD4+ T cells were isolated. The sample was CD4+ T cells from PBMCs cultured with HCoV-229E spike peptides, taken before COVID-19 vaccination. The source of these receptors is a human donor who received a COVID-19 vaccine.

The rearrangement links TRBV5-4 to TRBJ1-1; D remains ambiguous. Trimming shortened V by 4 bases and J by 0 bases, and 13 bases separated the two germline ends. CDR1 and CDR2 from the germline V gene are SGHNT and YYREEE (reference sequence). The CDR3 is 15 residues long. Here the CDR3 DNA reads TGTGCCAGCAGCCCACGGGGAGGTATGAACACTGAAGCTTTCTTT. Translating it yields CASSPRGGMNTEAFF.

J is TRBJ1-1 and V is TRBV5-6; D ambiguous. This CDR3 has 16 amino acids. Per the germline V gene, CDR1 is SGHDT and CDR2 is YYEEEE. The germline V and J ends were trimmed by 1 base and 1 base, with 14 bases remaining between them. CDR3 sequence: CASSLRREEWNTEAFF. The CDR3 DNA is TGTGCCAGCAGCTTGAGGAGGGAAGAGTGGAACACTGAAGCTTTCTTT.

This clone appeared once. The chain is built from TRBV15 and TRBJ2-5; D not certain. From germline, CDR1 is LNHNV and CDR2 YYDKDF (reference sequence). The CDR3 is 12 amino acids. Trimming shortened V by 3 bases and J by 6 bases, and 8 bases separated the two germline ends. CDR3 residues: CATSRSEQTQYF. The CDR3 DNA sequence: TGTGCCACCAGCAGGTCCGAGCAGACCCAGTACTTC.

The rearrangement links TRBV27 to TRBJ1-5; a weak D match, TRBD1 (5 bases). Trimming took off 3 bases at V and 1 base at J, with 7 bases between the two ends. The CDR3 totals 14 residues. Germline V CDR1 and CDR2: MNHEY, SMNVEV (reference sequence). The CDR3 DNA reads as TGTGCCAGCAGTTTCGGGACGAGCAATCAGCCCCAGCATTTT. Its translation is CASSFGTSNQPQHF.

The V call is TRBV6-5, the J call TRBJ2-1; weak D call: TRBD1 (7 bases). Trimming left V 7 bases short and J 9 bases short, with 10 bases between. Germline CDR1 and CDR2: MNHEY and SVGAGI. This CDR3 is built from 11 residues. In DNA form, the CDR3 reads TGTGCCAGCACCCAGGGGGGTGAGCAGTTCTTC. It codes for CASTQGGEQFF.